Sequencing of this TCR beta chain was carried out in a study of STAT5B mutations in CD4+ large granular lymphocyte leukemia. Study as a whole: Cryopreserved patient cells were CD8-depleted, then anti-CD4 bead selected. Overall study results and limits: Compared with healthy controls (2/35), patient top clones favored TRBV06 (8/27). No patients shared main leukemic clonotypes, though less than 30% appeared at low frequency elsewhere.

This clone appeared a few times. Its cognate antigen is unknown. Some clones are missing from TCRdb's copy, which holds only in-frame ones; the method was immunoSEQ multiplex PCR. This sample yields some 6,000 clones, of which around 74% are seen a single time; roughly 60% belongs to the top ten. The CDR3 loop spans 14 amino acids. Trimming took off 4 bases at V and 6 bases at J, with 10 bases between the two ends. Germline CDR1 is PRHDT and CDR2 is FYEKMQ (reference sequence). The sample comprised PBMCs. The receptor's source is a man older than 75 with CD4+ T-cell large granular lymphocyte leukemia. The V gene is TRBV13, the J gene TRBJ1-6; D not certain. The CDR3 here is CASSSAGFNSPLHF. For the CDR3, the DNA is TGTGCCAGCAGCTCGGCCGGGTTTAATTCACCCCTCCACTTT.